The 13 T cell receptor beta chains below were found in one sample sequenced in a study of T cell clonality in common variable immunodeficiency. Findings and caveats of the study: Common variable immunodeficiency TCR beta sequences reportedly had fewer deletions and N-nucleotide insertions.

No antigen has been assigned to these receptors. Using immunoSEQ multiplex PCR, the repertoire was profiled, and TCRdb retains in-frame clones only, with some absent. The repertoire consists of fewer than 25,000 clones, none detected only once. The material sequenced was peripheral blood mononuclear cells. Receptors originate from a human donor with common variable immunodeficiency.

This clone is medium-sized within its sample. The sequenced fragment ends 3 residues before the CDR3 boundary, so the rest is inferred from the germline J gene. The chain combines TRBV12-3 or TRBV12-4 with TRBJ2-2; maybe TRBD1 (6 bases). CDR3 length: 13 residues. V shed 5 bases and J shed 7 bases, with 11 bases lying between them. The sequenced part of the CDR3 DNA is TGTGCCAGCAGTCCCAGGGACATCGGGGAG. It encodes CASSPRDIGE. The CDR3 in its entirety is CASSPRDIGELFF.

There are many counts of this clone. The read stops 3 residues short of the end of the CDR3; the missing end is completed from the germline J gene. The V and J genes are TRBV18 and TRBJ2-3, with 8 bases lining up with TRBD2. The CDR3 is 15 amino acids. V lost 10 bases, J lost 5 bases, and 14 bases stayed unmatched. Germline V gives CDR1 KGHSH, CDR2 LQKENI. This CDR3 reads CATRPGLSGGDTQYF. The part of the CDR3 DNA that was read is TGTGCCACCCGACCTGGGCTCAGCGGGGGAGATACG. Full variable domain (rest looked up from reference TRBV18 and TRBJ2-3): NAGVMQNPRHLVRRRGQEARLRCSPMKGHSHVYWYRQLPEEGLKFMVYLQKENIIDESGMPKERFSAEFPKEGPSILRIQQVVRGDSAAYFCATRPGLSGGDTQYFGPGTRLTVL.

This clone was picked up many times. The read ends 3 residues shy of where the CDR3 ends; the end is completed using the germline J gene. The rearrangement links TRBV5-1 to TRBJ1-5, with TRBD1 as a possible D gene (5 bases). Trimming left V 3 bases short and J 5 bases short, with 15 bases between. The germline CDR1 and CDR2 sequences are SGHRS and YFSETQ. The CDR3 is made up of 15 amino acids. CDR3 in amino acids: CASSSGGGGDQPQHF. The covered CDR3 bases are TGCGCCAGCAGCTCCGGAGGTGGAGGGGATCAGCCC. The full variable domain, its missing parts supplied by reference TRBV5-1 and TRBJ1-5, is KAGVTQTPRYLIKTRGQQVTLSCSPISGHRSVSWYQQTPGQGLQFLFEYFSETQRNKGNFPGRFSGRQFSNSRSEMNVSTLELGDSALYLCASSSGGGGDQPQHFGDGTRLSIL.

This clone came up many times. The read terminates 3 residues ahead of where the CDR3 ends, so the germline J gene completes it. The V call is TRBV20-1, the J call TRBJ2-2, with 7 positions matching TRBD1. V was clipped by 2 bases and J by 0 bases; unmatched bases: 3. Germline V lookup: CDR1 DFQATT, CDR2 SNEGSKA (reference sequence). The CDR3 covers 15 residues. This chain's CDR3 is CSARRGGANTGELFF. Incomplete CDR3 DNA: TGCAGTGCTAGAAGAGGGGGCGCGAACACCGGGGAG.

This clone was observed many times. The read ends 3 residues shy of where the CDR3 ends; the end is completed using the germline J gene. V is TRBV6-1 and J is TRBJ2-5; 7 bases map to TRBD1. Per the germline V gene, CDR1 is MNHNS and CDR2 is SASEGT. The CDR3 extends over 13 amino acids. V shed 4 bases and J 4 bases; nucleotides not matched to a gene: 3. CDR3 region: CASSAAGGETQYF. Partial CDR3 DNA: TGTGCCAGCAGTGCGGCAGGGGGAGAGACC.

In this sample, this clone turned up many times. The missing CDR3 end, 3 residues past where the read stops, is filled in from the germline J gene. Other DNA sequences in the same sample also yield this CDR3. The V call is TRBV20-1, the J call TRBJ2-5; the match to TRBD2 covers 7 bases. This CDR3 has 15 residues. The J segment lost 5 bases and the V segment lost 3 bases, leaving 12 bases of the junction unmatched. Germline CDR1 reads DFQATT; CDR2 reads SNEGSKA (reference sequence). The sequenced CDR3 bases are TGCAGTGCTAGGGGAGTGGAGCGGGATGGTGAGACC. It translates to CSARGVERDGET. The CDR3 reads in full as CSARGVERDGETQYF.

Many counts were recorded for this clone. The DNA ends 3 residues before the CDR3 does, and the rest of the CDR3 is filled in from the germline J gene. This rearrangement joins TRBV18 to TRBJ2-1, with 9 bases aligning to TRBD1. This CDR3 is built from 16 residues. CDR1 is KGHSH, CDR2 LQKENI, per germline. V shed 3 bases and J 2 bases; nucleotides not matched to a gene: 5. CDR3 DNA, as far as it was read: TGTGCCAGCTCACCGACGACAGGGGGTACCTACAATGAG. Residues: CASSPTTGGTYNE. From start to end, the CDR3 is CASSPTTGGTYNEQFF.

Many counts were recorded for this clone. Read sequence stops 3 residues before the CDR3 end, and the germline J gene provides the missing end. The rearrangement joins TRBV20-1 to TRBJ2-2; D unresolved. Trimming cost V 3 bases and J 9 bases, with 8 bases left between them. The length of the CDR3 is 11 residues. Germline loops: CDR1 DFQATT, CDR2 SNEGSKA (reference sequence). The sequenced part of the CDR3 DNA is TGCAGTGCTAGGTACTCCCGGGAG. Its translation is CSARYSRE. In full, the CDR3 is CSARYSRELFF.

This clone showed up many times. Read coverage stops 3 residues before the CDR3 terminus; the germline J gene supplies the remainder. The chain joins TRBV20-1 to TRBJ2-7, with TRBD1 matching 9 bases. From germline, CDR1 is DFQATT and CDR2 SNEGSKA (reference sequence). With 4 bases clipped from V and 3 bases from J, the junction kept 1 base outside the gene matches. The CDR3 has 12 residues. The CDR3 reads CSAKGQGYEQYF. The DNA read from the CDR3 is TGCAGTGCTAAGGGACAGGGCTACGAG.

This clone was picked up many times. With the read ending 3 residues before the CDR3 end, the germline J gene is used to fill in that end. The rearrangement uses TRBV5-1 and TRBJ2-3, with TRBD2 identical over 9 bases. Germline V gene sequence: CDR1 SGHRS, CDR2 YFSETQ. The CDR3 contains 15 residues. The J segment lost 2 bases and the V segment lost 0 bases, leaving 1 base of the junction unmatched. The sequenced part of the CDR3 DNA is TGCGCCAGCAGCTTGGGACTAGCGGACACAGATACG. Translated, it gives CASSLGLADTDT. The entire CDR3 protein reads CASSLGLADTDTQYF.

Details on this clone: Coverage ceases 3 residues before the CDR3 finishes, and the germline J gene fills in the end. The chain couples TRBV18 to TRBJ2-3; 12 bases are shared with TRBD2. Germline V lookup: CDR1 KGHSH, CDR2 LQKENI. With V trimmed by 3 bases and J by 1 base, 11 bases remained unmatched. The CDR3 spans 19 residues. The CDR3 here is CASSPYGLAGIGRTDTQYF. The CDR3 bases that were read are TGTGCCAGCTCACCCTATGGACTAGCGGGGATAGGGCGCACAGATACG. The full variable domain, rest sourced from reference TRBV18 and TRBJ2-3, is NAGVMQNPRHLVRRRGQEARLRCSPMKGHSHVYWYRQLPEEGLKFMVYLQKENIIDESGMPKERFSAEFPKEGPSILRIQQVVRGDSAAYFCASSPYGLAGIGRTDTQYFGPGTRLTVL.

This clone was detected many times. This CDR3 is CASSEGTGGEESVGGELFF. The part of the CDR3 DNA that was read is TGCGCCAGCAGTGAAGGGACAGGGGGCGAGGAGTCGGTAGGCGGGGAG. This chain links TRBV10-1 with TRBJ2-2; 12 bases are shared with TRBD1. The read comes to an end 3 residues before the CDR3 does, leaving the germline J gene to fill in the end. From germline, CDR1 is WNHNN and CDR2 SYGVQD (reference sequence). V trimming: 3 bases; J trimming: 7 bases; junction bases outside the gene matches: 15. This CDR3 region has 19 residues.

This clone was observed many times. The sequenced part of the CDR3 DNA is TGTGCCAGCAGCTTAGCAGGTCCCAAAGAACCC. This gives the protein CASSLAGPKEP. The complete CDR3 sequence is CASSLAGPKEPQHF. The chain is built from TRBV7-9 and TRBJ1-5; unclear D gene. The read gets to within 3 residues of the CDR3 end, and the germline J gene fills in the rest. The V gene's germline CDR1 is SEHNR and CDR2 FQNEAQ (reference sequence). The CDR3 contains 14 residues.